The 6 T cell receptor beta chains given below trace back to one sample, sequenced in a study of spatial heterogeneity in lung cancer. The time point: sample taken at primary tumor resection. MiXCR, run by TCRdb on the 5' RACE reads, gives a single entry per CDR3 protein. The data contain a few thousand distinct CDR3 sequences, under 8% of them seen just once; the ten biggest clones take up roughly 13%. The sample consisted of normal lung tissue next to the tumor, taken at surgery. The receptors were gathered from a male donor with early-stage non-small cell lung cancer.

The gene calls are TRBV29-1 and TRBJ1-4; TRBD1 agrees at 8 bases. CDR1 is SQVTM and CDR2 is ANQGSEA in the germline V gene. The CDR3 spans 15 residues. After removal of 6 bases from V and 3 bases from J, the junction contained 9 bases not matched to a gene. The CDR3 DNA reads TGCAGCGTAGCCGGCACAGGGGGATCTAATGAAAAACTGTTTTTT. It codes for CSVAGTGGSNEKLFF.

This clonotype was detected a few times. V and J are TRBV4-3 and TRBJ2-5; D uncertain. The CDR3 length is 17 residues. The germline V and J ends were trimmed by 0 bases and 2 bases, with 16 bases remaining between them. Germline values: CDR1 LGHNA, CDR2 YSLEER. CDR3 DNA: TGCGCCAGCAGCCAAGATTACGGACCCTCCCGGCAAGAGACCCAGTACTTC. This gives the protein CASSQDYGPSRQETQYF.

This clonotype is medium-sized in the sample. The chain joins TRBV27 to TRBJ1-5; D is unresolved. Trimming took off 0 bases at V and 5 bases at J, with 11 bases between the two ends. Germline CDR1 is MNHEY and CDR2 is SMNVEV (reference sequence). This CDR3 comprises 15 residues. The CDR3 reads CASSLSTGEDQPQHF. The CDR3 DNA follows: TGTGCCAGCAGTTTATCGACGGGAGAGGATCAGCCCCAGCATTTT.

By sample fraction, this clonotype is medium-sized (0.01 to 0.1%). The V gene is TRBV28, the J gene TRBJ2-7; 7 bases are a match to TRBD1. CDR3 length equals 12 residues. J lost 5 bases, V lost 5 bases, and 3 bases had no gene match. Germline CDR1 MDHEN, CDR2 SYDVKM. The CDR3 region has the DNA TGTGCCAGCAGTCCACAGGGGAACGAGCAGTACTTC. The encoded protein is CASSPQGNEQYF.

This clonotype is medium-sized. The gene calls are TRBV11-1 and TRBJ2-3; D gene unclear. V gave up 3 bases and J gave up 6 bases, with 7 bases separating them. The CDR3 sequence is 12 residues long. Germline assignment: CDR1 SGHAT and CDR2 FQDESV (reference sequence). This CDR3 is CASSFDRDTQYF. The CDR3 DNA is TGTGCCAGCAGCTTTGACCGGGATACGCAGTATTTT. The full variable domain, in which reference TRBV11-1 and TRBJ2-3 provide the parts outside the CDR3, is EAEVAQSPRYKITEKSQAVAFWCDPISGHATLYWYRQILGQGPELLVQFQDESVVDDSQLPKDRFSAERLKGVDSTLKIQPAELGDSAMYLCASSFDRDTQYFGPGTRLTVL.

This clonotype ranks as medium-sized. The V call is TRBV3-1, the J call TRBJ1-5; D may be TRBD1 (5 bases). The CDR3 has 14 residues. V lost 1 base, J lost 7 bases, and 11 bases lay in between. Germline V gene sequence: CDR1 LGHDT, CDR2 YNNKEL (reference sequence). CDR3: CASSQGGGEQPQHF. Here the CDR3 DNA reads TGTGCCAGCAGCCAAGGGGGGGGAGAACAGCCCCAGCATTTT.